The clone carrying this T cell receptor (beta chain) was found many times. The record originates from a study of identical twins. Healthy Caucasians alone served as donors. cDNA carried unique molecular identifiers, and a universal primer site was added by template switching. TCRdb itself ran the 5' RACE reads through MiXCR, one entry per CDR3 protein. The repertoire holds around 530,000 distinct CDR3 sequences, 13% to 15% seen once, with more than 0.4% in the top ten. These same data were also listed under a study on yellow fever vaccine responses in identical twins.

The material sequenced was CD4+ T cells sorted from blood. The TCR comes from a woman younger than 35 in good health.

This chain's CDR3 is CASSVVGASYNEQFF. The CDR3 DNA is TGTGCCAGCAGCGTAGTCGGAGCCTCCTACAATGAGCAGTTCTTC. The V gene is TRBV9, the J gene TRBJ2-1; no clear D. CDR3 size: 15 residues. The V gene lost 0 bases and the J gene lost 0 bases, with 7 bases spanning the gap. From germline, CDR1 is SGDLS and CDR2 YYNGEE.